The sequence of this T cell receptor (beta chain) was determined in a study of regulatory and conventional T cells in RAG deficiency. The CDR3 runs to 11 residues. The J segment lost 11 bases and the V segment lost 5 bases, leaving 4 bases of the junction unmatched. Germline CDR1 MNHNS, CDR2 SASEGT. The repertoire was sequenced with immunoSEQ multiplex PCR; TCRdb's copy has only in-frame clones and lacks some. The profile covers tens of thousands of clones, with 90% to 95% appearing a single time and roughly 0.82% taken by the ten largest. Blood CD4+ CD25-high CD127-low regulatory T cells supplied the genomic DNA template. In addition, the sample was reused for a study of regulatory T cells. Per that study: The primer mix had 52 TRBV and 13 TRBJ primers. Regulatory T cells showed the strongest V-J pair restriction and V/J gene skewing among patient repertoires.

The chain employs TRBV6-1 and TRBJ1-1; TRBD1 matches at 8 bases. Sequenced sample: Tregs sorted from blood. This TCR was sampled from a human donor in good health. The CDR3 DNA reads as TGTGCCAGCAGTCAGGGGGCTCGGGCTTTCTTT. Encoded protein: CASSQGARAFF.